Following are 27 T cell receptor beta chains from one sample sequenced in a study of tumor-infiltrating lymphocytes in primary liver carcinoma. Unsorted bulk tissue (roughly 19-31 mg) underwent RNA and DNA co-extraction. A primer in the constant region served to generate TCR beta cDNA from approximately 500 ng of total RNA. Sequencing libraries for TCR beta derived from three nested multiplex PCR rounds that used slightly modified ARM-PCR. TRBV1-TRBV30 forward primers paired with a C-beta reverse primer drove the first two PCR rounds, 10 cycles each. TCRdb reprocessed the multiplex PCR reads via MiXCR and lists one record per CDR3 protein. This table has about 97,000 distinct CDR3 sequences, approximately 70% appearing once. The sequenced sample was liver tumor tissue from sampling region 2. The subset was: tumor region T2, inferior pole. These receptors came from an older woman with primary liver carcinoma and hepatitis B virus infection.

In the case of this clonotype: A much more abundant neighbour one base away suggests this may be a read error. The chain couples TRBV5-1 to TRBJ2-7; D not certain. The CDR3 length is 11 residues. The germline gives CDR1 SGHRS, CDR2 YFSETQ. Trimming took off 0 bases at V and 10 bases at J, with 8 bases between the two ends. Written as DNA, the CDR3 is TGCGCCAGCAGCTTGGATCTAGATCAGTACTTC. This codes for CASSLDLDQYF.

This clonotype turned up a few times. V usage is TRBV25-1 and J usage is TRBJ2-5, with D perhaps given as TRBD1 or TRBD2 (5 bases each). The CDR3 has 14 residues. Per germline, CDR1 MGHDK and CDR2 SYGVNS. The V end was cut by 1 base, the J end by 5 bases, with 11 bases between. CDR3 sequence (DNA): TGTGCCAGCAGTGAATGGCCGGGGCGGGAGACCCAGTACTTC. Its protein is CASSEWPGRETQYF.

The sample holds many counts of this clonotype. The rearrangement links TRBV4-1 to TRBJ1-1; perhaps TRBD1 as D (5 bases). CDR1 MGHRA and CDR2 YSYEKL come from the germline V gene. This CDR3 comprises 15 residues. Trimming took 1 base from V and 4 from J, leaving 13 bases between them. CDR3 in amino acids: CASSQARGTSTEAFF. CDR3 in DNA: TGCGCCAGCAGCCAAGCGAGAGGGACGAGCACTGAAGCTTTCTTT.

A word on this clonotype: One end of the junction fails to match germline, which may point to a read error. The genes are TRBV5-4 and TRBJ2-6; the D call may be TRBD1 or TRBD2 (6 bases each). Germline values: CDR1 SGHNT, CDR2 YYREEE (reference sequence). There are 16 residues in the CDR3. The DNA of the CDR3 is TGTGCCAGCAACGATGGTGGGGGGCGAGGGGCCAACGTCCTGACCTTC. As protein: CASNDGGGRGANVLTF.

A note on this clonotype: Since the CDR3 does not end with the conserved phenylalanine or tryptophan, this likely comes from a read error. CDR3 sequence: CAISESITGSGSPLHS. The DNA of the CDR3 is TGTGCCATCAGTGAGTCCATCACAGGGTCGGGCTCACCCCTCCACTCT. V is TRBV10-3 and J is TRBJ1-6, with D perhaps matching TRBD1 (6 bases). The germline CDR1 and CDR2 sequences are ENHRY and SYGVKD. V was pared by 0 bases and J by 10 bases, with 16 bases between. The CDR3 loop spans 16 amino acids.

This clonotype has more than one count but fewer than ten. Relative to the germline gene, one junction end is altered; a read error may explain this. The chain combines TRBV7-9 with TRBJ2-1, with TRBD1 matching over 8 bases. Germline CDR1 SEHNR, CDR2 FQNEAQ (reference sequence). This CDR3 region has 16 residues. Here the CDR3 reads CASRVDRGSAYSEQFF. The CDR3 region has the DNA TGTGCCAGCAGAGTTGACAGGGGATCGGCCTACAGTGAGCAGTTCTTC.

This clonotype was counted only a few times. The chain recombines TRBV19 with TRBJ1-5, with TRBD1 matching over 9 bases. The ends lost 4 bases at V and 6 bases at J; junction bases unmatched: 7. CDR3 length: 15 amino acids. Per the germline V gene, CDR1 is LNHDA and CDR2 is SQIVND (reference sequence). The chain's CDR3 is CASSTTGQGGQPQHF. The DNA for the CDR3 is TGTGCCAGTAGTACAACGGGACAGGGAGGTCAGCCCCAGCATTTT. Combining the CDR3 with reference TRBV19 and TRBJ1-5 gives the whole variable domain DGGITQSPKYLFRKEGQNVTLSCEQNLNHDAMYWYRQDPGQGLRLIYYSQIVNDFQKGDIAEGYSVSREKKESFPLTVTSAQKNPTAFYLCASSTTGQGGQPQHFGDGTRLSIL.

This sequence joins TRBV5-1 and TRBJ1-3; D unclear. Germline V CDR1 and CDR2: SGHRS, YFSETQ. Trimming stripped 0 bases from V and 3 bases from J, with 10 bases between. The CDR3 has 15 residues. The CDR3 region is CASSLAEGIGNTIYF. DNA of the CDR3: TGCGCCAGCAGCTTGGCCGAAGGGATTGGAAACACCATATATTTT.

The chain combines TRBV28 with TRBJ1-6; D unresolved. Germline V gene sequence: CDR1 MDHEN, CDR2 SYDVKM. The CDR3 contains 17 residues. V was cut by 3 bases and J by 3 bases, with 15 bases left in between. The CDR3 region is CASSFLVQTLYNSPLHF. The DNA of the CDR3 is TGTGCCAGCAGTTTTCTGGTCCAGACTCTCTATAATTCACCCCTCCACTTT.

This clonotype appeared a few times. This clone may be a read error of a much larger clone one base away. The chain employs TRBV30 and TRBJ1-1; tentatively, D is TRBD1 (5 bases). Germline assignment: CDR1 GTSNPN and CDR2 SVGIG (reference sequence). This CDR3 has 11 residues. The CDR3 coding sequence is TGTACCTGGAGTGTGAGGGACGAGGCTTTCTTT. This sequence encodes CTWSVRDEAFF.

Comment on this clonotype: This may be a read error: a much more frequent sequence differs by one nucleotide. V gene TRBV12-3 or TRBV12-4 combines with J gene TRBJ2-7; 9 bases agree with TRBD2. The CDR3 contains 14 residues. The CDR3 sequence: CVSTEGLAQYEQYF. CDR3 bases: TGTGTCAGCACCGAGGGACTAGCTCAATACGAGCAGTACTTC.

There are many counts of this clonotype. The chain recombines TRBV29-1 with TRBJ1-1; D may be TRBD1 (6 bases). The CDR3 has 13 amino acids. From germline, CDR1 is SQVTM and CDR2 ANQGSEA. V shed 5 bases and J shed 4 bases, with 14 bases lying between them. For the CDR3, the DNA is TGCAGCGTTTCAACAGGGAGGGGCACTGAAGCTTTCTTT. Translating gives CSVSTGRGTEAFF.

As for this clonotype: Compared with germline, one end of the junction differs, possibly owing to a read error. The chain is built from TRBV11-2 and TRBJ1-1; D is unresolved. CDR3 length equals 20 residues. Germline lookup yields CDR1 SGHAT and CDR2 FQNNGV. In nucleotides, the CDR3 is TGTACCAGCAGCCCACATCAGCACGGATACCTTCGCTTTTGGCGCTATGAAGCTTTCTTT. It codes for CTSSPHQHGYLRFWRYEAFF.

Regarding this clonotype: It is likely a read error, because the conserved phenylalanine at the end of the CDR3 is missing. The rearrangement joins TRBV11-2 to TRBJ2-5; unclear D gene. Trimming took 4 bases from V and 7 from J, leaving 16 bases between them. The CDR3 runs to 14 residues. CDR1 is SGHAT and CDR2 is FQNNGV in the germline V gene. Written as DNA, the CDR3 is TGTGCCAGCAGCTGGAGACATGTGGAAGGGACCCAGTACTTA. This sequence encodes CASSWRHVEGTQYL.

For this clonotype: A read error may explain this, as a much larger clone is one base away. The chain combines TRBV5-4 with TRBJ2-5; possibly TRBD1 or TRBD2 for D (5 bases each). This CDR3 is built from 14 residues. Germline values: CDR1 SGHNT, CDR2 YYREEE (reference sequence). V was trimmed by 3 bases and J by 5 bases, leaving 14 bases between them. The CDR3 protein is CASSSAGTSETQYF. For the CDR3, the DNA is TGTGCCAGCAGCTCCGCTGGGACGTCGGAGACCCAGTACTTC.

This clonotype has only a few counts. V and J are TRBV5-1 and TRBJ2-7; 9 bases fit TRBD1. CDR3 length equals 13 residues. The germline V gene encodes CDR1 SGHRS and CDR2 YFSETQ. V lost 3 bases to trimming and J lost 6 bases; unmatched junction nucleotides: 4. CDR3 in DNA: TGCGCCAGCAGCTCCGGGACAGGGATCGAGCAGTACTTC. Encoded protein: CASSSGTGIEQYF.

Comments on this clonotype: A clone one base away is much larger, so this may be a read error. The genes are TRBV5-1 and TRBJ1-6, with D unresolved. With 10 bases removed from V and 7 bases from J, the gap between germline ends came to 21 bases. The CDR3 extends over 15 amino acids. In germline, CDR1 is SGHRS, CDR2 YFSETQ. CDR3 sequence: CACTLDALENSPLHF. In nucleotides, the CDR3 is TGCGCCTGCACCCTCGACGCGTTGGAGAATTCACCCCTCCACTTT.

This clonotype has more than one count but fewer than ten. The J gene is TRBJ1-6, the V gene TRBV11-2; D might be TRBD1 (6 bases). The germline V gene encodes CDR1 SGHAT and CDR2 FQNNGV. Trimming left V 7 bases short and J 0 bases short, with 10 bases between. The CDR3 has 15 residues. As DNA, the CDR3 is TGTGCCAGCAAACGACAGGTCTCCTATAATTCACCCCTCCACTTT. It yields the protein CASKRQVSYNSPLHF.

The chain links TRBV11-2 to TRBJ2-1, with 8 nucleotides matching TRBD2. V lost 1 base, J lost 7 bases, and 6 bases stayed unmatched. The CDR3 is made up of 15 amino acids. CDR1 SGHAT and CDR2 FQNNGV come from the germline V gene. The CDR3 coding sequence is TGTGCCAGCAGCTTAGTAGGCGGGAGGAAAAATGAGCAGTTCTTC. Amino acids: CASSLVGGRKNEQFF.

This chain connects TRBV7-2 to TRBJ2-1; 15 bases are shared with TRBD2. The CDR3 length is 17 residues. The trim removed 1 base at V and 9 bases at J, leaving 7 bases unmatched. The germline gives CDR1 SGHTA, CDR2 FQGNSA. Here the CDR3 reads CTSSLEGRGLAGGEQFF. The CDR3, as DNA: TGTACCAGCAGCTTAGAAGGGAGGGGACTAGCGGGAGGTGAGCAGTTCTTC.

This clonotype came up many times. The rearrangement links TRBV12-3 or TRBV12-4 to TRBJ1-1, with 8 bases lining up with TRBD1. V was pared by 5 bases and J by 4 bases, with 6 bases of the junction left unmatched. The CDR3 sequence is 14 residues long. In DNA form, the CDR3 reads TGTGCCAGCAGTCGACAGGGGACGGCCACTGAAGCTTTCTTT. This codes for CASSRQGTATEAFF.

This clonotype was recorded only once. V usage is TRBV29-1 and J usage is TRBJ2-3; D is perhaps TRBD1 or TRBD2 (5 bases each). V shed 8 bases and J shed 4 bases, with 13 bases lying between them. This CDR3 is 12 amino acids long. CDR1 SQVTM and CDR2 ANQGSEA come from the germline V gene. The CDR3 nucleotides are TGCAGCCTTGGGACCGGGGCAGATACGCAGTATTTT. It yields the protein CSLGTGADTQYF.

This clonotype showed up just once. The junction shows a germline mismatch at one end, possibly a read error. V and J are TRBV29-1 and TRBJ1-1; D unclear. The length of the CDR3 is 13 residues. CDR1 is SQVTM and CDR2 is ANQGSEA in the germline V gene. The CDR3 sequence is CSVVVGVRTGAFF. The CDR3 nucleotides read TGCAGCGTTGTCGTGGGAGTTAGGACTGGAGCTTTCTTT. Full variable domain (missing parts from reference TRBV29-1 and TRBJ1-1): SAVISQKPSRDICQRGTSLTIQCQVDSQVTMMFWYRQQPGQSLTLIATANQGSEATYESGFVIDKFPISRPNLTFSTLTVSNMSPEDSSIYLCSVVVGVRTGAFFGQGTRLTVV.

This clonotype was seen a few times. Just one base apart from a much larger clone, this may be a read error. This chain connects TRBV18 to TRBJ2-1; D not certain. Per the germline V gene, CDR1 is KGHSH and CDR2 is LQKENI. This CDR3 is 15 amino acids long. CDR3 DNA: TGTGTCAGCTCACCTTCAGTGGGAACCTACAATGAGCAGTTCTTC. This codes for CVSSPSVGTYNEQFF.

In the case of this clonotype: The junction differs from germline at one of its ends, possibly a read error. V usage is TRBV11-1 and J usage is TRBJ2-7; TRBD1 matches 10 bases. The CDR3 sequence is 15 residues long. Germline V gene sequence: CDR1 SGHAT, CDR2 FQDESV (reference sequence). The CDR3 DNA sequence: TGTGCCAGCAGCCCACGACAGGGGGCCACCTACGAGCACTACTTC. Its translation is CASSPRQGATYEHYF.

Details on this clonotype: Here the CDR3 omits its conserved ending phenylalanine or tryptophan, so a read error is the likely source. The rearrangement uses TRBV11-2 and TRBJ2-2, with no clear D. Looked up from germline, CDR1 is SGHAT and CDR2 is FQNNGV. The V gene lost 0 bases and the J gene lost 8 bases, with 7 bases spanning the gap. The CDR3 is 13 amino acids. The DNA of the CDR3 is TGTGCCAGCAGCTTAGATACCCGGGGGGAGCTGTTTTCT. Translated, it gives CASSLDTRGELFS.

As for this clonotype: One junction end does not reproduce the germline sequence, and a read error may be involved. The chain uses TRBV30 and TRBJ2-3, with 11 bases matching TRBD2. Germline V gene lookup returns CDR1 GTSNPN and CDR2 SVGIG (reference sequence). The CDR3 extends over 15 amino acids. As DNA, the CDR3 is TGTGCCAGGAGTGTAGGACTAGCGGGTACAAATACGCAGTATTTT. This encodes CARSVGLAGTNTQYF.